A selection of T cell receptor beta chains follows, all from one sample in a study of cytomegalovirus exposure and HLA in healthy donors. The protocol was immunoSEQ multiplex PCR, while the TCRdb copy is restricted to in-frame clones and leaves out a portion. In the table there are 110,000 or so clones, approximately 85% of which are singletons. Sequenced input: PBMCs. These receptors were obtained from a woman aged 18-30 years in good health and CMV-seronegative. CDR3s leave out the opening cysteine and the closing phenylalanine or tryptophan. For some rows the clone size is stated as once, few or many, or as a class when expanded; others skip it.

size	V	J	CDR3
NA	TRBV7-9	TRBJ1-1	ASSQNDREAF
NA	TRBV4-1	TRBJ1-2	ASSGERNGYT
NA	TRBV9	TRBJ2-1	ASSVWDRGSYNEQF
NA	TRBV2	TRBJ1-5	ASKQGANQPQH
NA	TRBV18	TRBJ2-2	ASTSQPLNTGELF
NA	TRBV2	TRBJ2-5	ASRRQFKDQETQY
once	TRBV7-8	TRBJ1-4	ASSLTGATNEKLF
few	TRBV2	TRBJ1-6	ASSGEGSYNSPLH
NA	TRBV27	TRBJ1-5	ASSLGGDGNQPQH
many	TRBV25-1	TRBJ2-1	ATNGAYNEQF
NA	TRBV2	TRBJ1-5	ASSTDRSPNQPQH
once	TRBV5-4	TRBJ2-5	ASRPSGTSLETQY
NA	TRBV5-6	TRBJ1-1	ASSFRGGGTEAF
NA	TRBV5-1	TRBJ2-7	ASSPAAAATYEQY
few	TRBV2	TRBJ1-2	ASNLGQEYT
NA	TRBV27	TRBJ2-3	ASRPAGSTDTQY
NA	TRBV6-1	TRBJ2-2	ASSPGRWELF
NA	TRBV5-6	TRBJ1-3	ASSVGQHSGNTIY
NA	TRBV6-5	TRBJ1-1	ASSSLRGEAF
few	TRBV7-8	TRBJ1-6	ASSLGHASYNSPLH
few	TRBV11-2	TRBJ1-6	ASSPGQGHSPLH
NA	TRBV6-5	TRBJ2-3	ASSSGGASTDTQY
once	TRBV5-1	TRBJ2-7	ASSLNPQARTGYEQY
NA	TRBV25-1	TRBJ2-2	ASSLMVQGGTGELF
NA	TRBV27	TRBJ1-5	ASSLLGQGSNQPQH
few	TRBV7-2	TRBJ1-5	ASSWTGGSNQPQH
NA	TRBV30	TRBJ1-1	AWSHTGNTEAF
NA	TRBV19	TRBJ2-7	ASSMFREENEQY
NA	TRBV6-4	TRBJ2-1	ASSDSGTPYNEQF
NA	TRBV5-1	TRBJ2-1	ASSVGGDNEQF
NA	TRBV7-2	TRBJ1-6	ASSLTFPGQRNSPLH
NA	TRBV9	TRBJ1-2	ASSPRQVANYGYT
NA	TRBV14	TRBJ1-1	ATRDRGMNTEAF
few	TRBV6-1	TRBJ2-5	ASRDRPFQETQY
NA	TRBV5-1	TRBJ1-1	ASSFSPGQGTEAF
NA	TRBV30	TRBJ1-2	ASEGRNDRGYT
NA	TRBV13	TRBJ2-7	ASSSLTSGADEQY
NA	TRBV14	TRBJ2-5	ASSQDRGFRVETQY
NA	TRBV27	TRBJ1-2	ASRTGGIHGYT
NA	TRBV5-1	TRBJ2-1	ASSTTGWNEQF
NA	TRBV5-1	TRBJ2-7	ASSPGLNTYEQY
NA	TRBV2	TRBJ2-3	ASILAGASTDTQY
NA	TRBV5-6	TRBJ1-2	ASSLPGSYDGYT
NA	TRBV20-1	TRBJ2-7	SVRLAYEQY
NA	TRBV7-3	TRBJ2-2	ASSLSLPGGTGELF
NA	TRBV6-6	TRBJ2-5	ASRARVGGEETQY
NA	TRBV11-2	TRBJ1-1	ASSPGDWEAF
NA	TRBV7-9	TRBJ1-2	ASSFQNLGQDRANYGYT
NA	TRBV13	TRBJ1-3	ASSLGRVKGNTIY
NA	TRBV29-1	TRBJ1-1	SVDPRTFEAF
once	TRBV30	TRBJ2-7	AWRNTGDYEQY
NA	TRBV5-8	TRBJ2-7	ASSLGQGSYEQY
NA	TRBV6-5	TRBJ2-7	ASSFRESYEQY
NA	TRBV5-1	TRBJ2-7	ASSAGGPEQY
once	TRBV28	TRBJ2-6	ASCPPGSGANVLT
NA	TRBV5-6	TRBJ1-6	ASSSDRDYNSPLH
NA	TRBV27	TRBJ1-2	ASSFSGISGYT
NA	TRBV4-2	TRBJ2-2	ASSGGPNTGELF
NA	TRBV6-6	TRBJ1-1	ATKGGRKNTEAF
NA	TRBV7-8	TRBJ1-1	ASSPGGTEAF